The source of this T cell receptor (beta chain) is a study of shared clonotypes between healthy human individuals. Germline loops: CDR1 SGHRS, CDR2 YFSETQ. CDR3 size: 16 residues. With 5 bases removed from V and 6 bases from J, the gap between germline ends came to 21 bases. Study-wide findings and caveats: The four-donor shared clonotypes exceeded non-shared clonotypes in generation probability, with non-shared ones scoring lower.

Sequencing used immunoSEQ multiplex PCR; TCRdb keeps in-frame clones, though not all of them. The data show 2.5 million or so clones, with just over 90% seen just once and roughly 0.13% held by the top ten. Worth noting for this clone: What it recognizes is unknown.

The V and J genes are TRBV5-1 and TRBJ2-1; the D gene could be TRBD1 or TRBD2 (5 bases each). This sequence originates from a man aged 18-30 years in good health. Source material: naive CD4+ T cells sorted from blood. Stated subset: CD45RA+ positively selected. CDR3 residues: CASRVGRPLSSNEQFF. CDR3 in DNA: TGCGCCAGCAGAGTGGGACGGCCCTTATCCAGCAATGAGCAGTTCTTC.